This TCR beta chain was recovered during a study of vaccination and CD4 T cells after COVID-19. The Oncomine TCR Beta short-read assay was applied to DNA of cultured CD4+ T cells. In TCRdb, the PCR reads were re-called with MiXCR into one record per CDR3 protein. In the table there are about 26,000 distinct CDR3 sequences, about 40% of which are singletons. Germline assignment: CDR1 SGHAT and CDR2 FQNNGV. The CDR3 covers 15 residues. V was shortened by 1 base and J by 7 bases, with 17 bases between the two germline ends. Noted treatment: approximately 9-day PBMC culture with coronavirus spike peptide pools or control peptides (ViraFEST assay). With regard to this clonotype: The antigen remains unidentified.

Study-wide findings and caveats: Convalescent patients' median share of reactive clones seen only post-vaccination was approximately 90%.

The J gene is TRBJ2-7, the V gene TRBV11-2, with D maybe TRBD1 (5 bases). The sample taken for sequencing was CD4+ T cells from blood, cultured in vitro. The sequence derives from a human donor who had recovered from COVID-19. CDR3: CASSLVGDGSSEQYF. The CDR3 region has the DNA TGTGCCAGCAGCTTAGTAGGGGATGGATCGTCTGAGCAGTACTTC.